Below are 24 T cell receptor beta chains sequenced from a single sample in a study of beta chain features in type 1 diabetes. Antigen specificity for these receptors is unknown. The study reverse transcribed the entire isolated RNA, so it sequenced expressed TCRB transcripts. TCRdb's copy holds only in-frame clones and misses some; the assay was immunoSEQ multiplex PCR. The profile covers 680,000 or so clones, with 13% appearing a single time and approximately 0.022% taken by the ten largest. Study results and limitations: Moderate yet significant TCRB CDR3 shortening was seen in Type 1 diabetes patients in all four CD4+ subsets.

Material for sequencing was naive CD4+ T cells from blood. The receptors originated from a man aged 18 to 30 with type 1 diabetes.

The chain links TRBV13 to TRBJ2-7; TRBD1 matches at 9 bases. The length of the CDR3 is 15 residues. Looked up from germline, CDR1 is PRHDT and CDR2 is FYEKMQ (reference sequence). Losses at the gene ends were 5 bases for V and 2 bases for J; bases not matched to a gene: 7. The CDR3 region is CASSPTGTGTYEQYF. CDR3 in DNA: TGTGCCAGCAGCCCTACCGGGACAGGGACCTACGAGCAGTACTTC.

The CDR3 DNA reads TGCGCCAGCAGCCCTAGCGGGGGAGATTGGAGCTCCTACAATGAGCAGTTCTTC. Translation gives CASSPSGGDWSSYNEQFF. J is TRBJ2-1 and V is TRBV10-1; 10 bases fit TRBD2. The V gene's germline CDR1 is WNHNN and CDR2 SYGVQD (reference sequence). V trimming: 6 bases; J trimming: 0 bases; junction bases outside the gene matches: 11. The CDR3 sequence is 18 residues long.

This clone has a handful of counts. The CDR3 DNA reads TGTGCCTGGAGTCACGGAGGGGACTCCTACGAGCAGTACTTC. Its translation: CAWSHGGDSYEQYF. The gene calls are TRBV30 and TRBJ2-7; the D gene is possibly TRBD2 (6 bases). The ends were cut back, 2 bases at V and 0 bases at J, with 11 bases in the middle. Germline V gene lookup returns CDR1 GTSNPN and CDR2 SVGIG (reference sequence). CDR3 length: 14 residues.

The V call is TRBV5-1, the J call TRBJ1-2; the D gene is possibly TRBD1 (6 bases). Germline V gene sequence: CDR1 SGHRS, CDR2 YFSETQ. CDR3 length: 14 residues. V was pared by 4 bases and J by 0 bases, with 10 bases between. CDR3 amino acids: CASSPGHTNYGYTF. For the CDR3, the DNA is TGCGCCAGCAGCCCGGGACACACTAACTATGGCTACACCTTC.

The chain has TRBV7-9 and TRBJ2-7; D is possibly TRBD1 or TRBD2 (7 bases each). In germline, CDR1 is SEHNR, CDR2 FQNEAQ (reference sequence). This CDR3 is 13 amino acids long. The V gene lost 11 bases and the J gene lost 0 bases, with 14 bases spanning the gap. In nucleotides, the CDR3 is TGTGCCGTACCAGGGGGGGACTCCTACGAGCAGTACTTC. Its protein product is CAVPGGDSYEQYF.

This clone was observed a handful of times. The chain employs TRBV20-1 and TRBJ2-3; D not certain. There are 11 residues in the CDR3. The germline V gene has CDR1 DFQATT and CDR2 SNEGSKA (reference sequence). Trimming pared 7 bases from V and 6 bases from J, leaving 11 bases between. The CDR3, as DNA: TGCAGTGGGCCATTCATGGATACGCAGTATTTT. Protein product: CSGPFMDTQYF.

The sample holds a few counts of this clone. The chain employs TRBV28 and TRBJ2-5; D is unclear. Germline V gene sequence: CDR1 MDHEN, CDR2 SYDVKM. V dropped 1 base and J dropped 4 bases, with 10 bases sitting between them. This CDR3 contains 14 residues. CDR3 DNA sequence: TGTGCCAGCAGTTTATACTCGATACTAGAGACCCAGTACTTC. Encoded protein: CASSLYSILETQYF.

The table lists this clone with a few counts. The V gene is TRBV28, the J gene TRBJ1-5; 7 bases are shared with TRBD1. Germline V CDR1 and CDR2: MDHEN, SYDVKM. With 0 bases clipped from V and 2 bases from J, the junction kept 4 bases outside the gene matches. This CDR3 is built from 16 residues. CDR3 protein: CASSLWGTGGNQPQHF. CDR3 coding DNA: TGTGCCAGCAGTTTATGGGGAACAGGGGGCAATCAGCCCCAGCATTTT.

The chain uses TRBV2 and TRBJ2-2, with D hard to call. With 3 bases removed from V and 2 bases from J, the gap between germline ends came to 10 bases. This CDR3 has 15 residues. Per germline, CDR1 SNHLY and CDR2 FYNNEI. The CDR3 reads CASSDLGLNTGELFF. Written as DNA, the CDR3 is TGTGCCAGCAGTGACCTAGGCCTCAACACCGGGGAGCTGTTTTTT.

The rearrangement joins TRBV6-5 to TRBJ1-1, with a tentative D call TRBD1 (5 bases). CDR1 is MNHEY, CDR2 SVGAGI, per germline. V was cut by 0 bases and J by 5 bases, with 13 bases left in between. The CDR3 length is 15 residues. The CDR3, as DNA: TGTGCCAGCAGTTACTCAATCAGGGACCGGACTGAAGCTTTCTTT. Its translation is CASSYSIRDRTEAFF.

There are a few counts of this clone. This rearrangement joins TRBV13 to TRBJ1-6; 7 bases fit TRBD1. The CDR3 consists of 15 residues. From germline, CDR1 is PRHDT and CDR2 FYEKMQ (reference sequence). J was trimmed by 7 bases and V by 5 bases; bases with no gene match: 8. The CDR3 DNA sequence: TGTGCCAGCAGCGGACCACAGGGGACGAATTCACCCCTCCACTTT. Translated, it gives CASSGPQGTNSPLHF.

V is TRBV28 and J is TRBJ2-7; 7 bases fit TRBD1. CDR1 and CDR2 (germline): MDHEN, SYDVKM. The CDR3 totals 12 residues. V lost 6 bases, J lost 6 bases, and 5 bases stayed unmatched. CDR3 region: CASRQTGLEQYF. As DNA, the CDR3 is TGTGCCAGCAGGCAGACAGGGCTCGAGCAGTACTTC.

There are a few counts of this clone. J is TRBJ1-2 and V is TRBV9, with TRBD1 matching over 9 bases. CDR1 and CDR2 from the germline V gene are SGDLS and YYNGEE. This CDR3 has 13 amino acids. The V and J ends lost 3 bases and 7 bases, in that order; junction bases with no gene match: 4. CDR3: CASSAGQGLGYTF. CDR3 DNA sequence: TGTGCCAGCAGCGCGGGACAGGGACTTGGCTACACCTTC.

The chain uses TRBV5-1 and TRBJ1-2; tentative D call: TRBD1 (5 bases). Trimming took 1 base from V and 3 from J, leaving 16 bases between them. This CDR3 has 16 residues. Germline lookup yields CDR1 SGHRS and CDR2 YFSETQ. The CDR3 is CASSLLSRGSDYGYTF. CDR3 sequence (DNA): TGCGCCAGCAGCTTGCTCTCTCGGGGCAGTGACTATGGCTACACCTTC.

This clone was counted between two and nine times. V usage is TRBV4-1 and J usage is TRBJ2-3; weak D call: TRBD1 (6 bases). Germline lookup yields CDR1 MGHRA and CDR2 YSYEKL. V was shortened by 1 base and J by 4 bases, with 21 bases between the two germline ends. This CDR3 region has 18 residues. Here the CDR3 DNA reads TGCGCCAGCAGCCAAGGTCAGGGGCTGCCTCGAGCGGCAGATACGCAGTATTTT. This codes for CASSQGQGLPRAADTQYF.

Written as DNA, the CDR3 is TGCGCCAGCAGCTTCCGGAACTACAATGAGCAGTTCTTC. Translation: CASSFRNYNEQFF. V is TRBV5-1 and J is TRBJ2-1; D gene ambiguous. The CDR3 extends over 13 amino acids. V dropped 2 bases and J dropped 3 bases, with 6 bases sitting between them. Germline values: CDR1 SGHRS, CDR2 YFSETQ. The whole variable domain, filled in from reference TRBV5-1 and TRBJ2-1, reads KAGVTQTPRYLIKTRGQQVTLSCSPISGHRSVSWYQQTPGQGLQFLFEYFSETQRNKGNFPGRFSGRQFSNSRSEMNVSTLELGDSALYLCASSFRNYNEQFFGPGTRLTVL.

This clone was picked up a small number of times. This chain joins TRBV11-1 and TRBJ2-5; D remains ambiguous. Germline CDR1 and CDR2: SGHAT and FQDESV (reference sequence). With 4 bases removed from V and 5 bases from J, the gap between germline ends came to 5 bases. This CDR3 is built from 11 residues. The CDR3 nucleotides are TGTGCCAGCAGCTATGGGGAGACCCAGTACTTC. Translating gives CASSYGETQYF.

On this clone itself: Different DNA sequences within this sample yield the same CDR3. The gene calls are TRBV18 and TRBJ1-2; 8 nucleotides match TRBD1. Germline V gene sequence: CDR1 KGHSH, CDR2 LQKENI. V dropped 2 bases and J dropped 2; count of bases not matched to a gene: 1. The CDR3 runs to 14 residues. The CDR3 region has the DNA TGTGCCAGCTCACCAGGGGACAGGAACTATGGCTACACCTTC. Translating it yields CASSPGDRNYGYTF.

This clone showed up just a few times. The chain is built from TRBV6-6 and TRBJ1-6, with D possibly being TRBD1 (6 bases). The CDR3 is 15 amino acids. The V end was cut by 0 bases, the J end by 9 bases, with 12 bases between. The germline gives CDR1 MNHNY, CDR2 SVGAGI (reference sequence). CDR3 sequence (DNA): TGTGCCAGCAGTTACTCAGTCGGGGGCCTTTCACCCCTCCACTTT. Translated, it gives CASSYSVGGLSPLHF.

This clone has just a few counts. This rearrangement joins TRBV6-5 to TRBJ1-2; D is perhaps TRBD1 (5 bases). Germline V gene sequence: CDR1 MNHEY, CDR2 SVGAGI. The CDR3 sequence is 12 residues long. Trimming pared 5 bases from V and 7 bases from J, leaving 11 bases between. In DNA, the CDR3 is TGTGCCAGCAGTCAGGGCCTTGGTGGCTACACCTTC. Residues: CASSQGLGGYTF.

This clone was detected only a few times. This chain connects TRBV10-3 to TRBJ2-1; possible D gene TRBD1, 6 bases. Trimming shortened V by 0 bases and J by 10 bases, and 7 bases separated the two germline ends. The CDR3 is made up of 12 amino acids. Germline V gives CDR1 ENHRY, CDR2 SYGVKD. CDR3 sequence reads: CAISESRGEQFF. CDR3 DNA: TGTGCCATCAGTGAGTCGAGGGGGGAGCAGTTCTTC.

The chain carries TRBV7-9 and TRBJ1-2, with D tentatively TRBD1 (6 bases). This CDR3 spans 14 amino acids. Germline V CDR1 and CDR2: SEHNR, FQNEAQ (reference sequence). Trimming removed 3 bases from V and 6 bases from J, with 14 bases in between. CDR3 nucleotide sequence: TGTGCCAGCAGCTTGGTAGGGGGTGAGGATGGCTACACCTTC. Translation: CASSLVGGEDGYTF.

This clone came up a few times. DNA of the CDR3: TGCGCCAGCAGCTTGTCAACGGATCAAGAGACCCAGTACTTC. Protein: CASSLSTDQETQYF. The V call is TRBV5-1, the J call TRBJ2-5; D call uncertain. V was trimmed by 1 base and J by 2 bases, leaving 9 bases between them. The CDR3 consists of 14 residues. Looked up from germline, CDR1 is SGHRS and CDR2 is YFSETQ.

J is TRBJ1-1 and V is TRBV5-1, with TRBD1 as a possible D gene (5 bases). The CDR3 sequence is 15 residues long. Trimming took 4 bases from V and 4 from J, leaving 17 bases between them. Germline loops: CDR1 SGHRS, CDR2 YFSETQ. CDR3 sequence: CASSPPRGRGTEAFF. The CDR3 region has the DNA TGCGCCAGCAGCCCACCGAGGGGTCGTGGCACTGAAGCTTTCTTT.